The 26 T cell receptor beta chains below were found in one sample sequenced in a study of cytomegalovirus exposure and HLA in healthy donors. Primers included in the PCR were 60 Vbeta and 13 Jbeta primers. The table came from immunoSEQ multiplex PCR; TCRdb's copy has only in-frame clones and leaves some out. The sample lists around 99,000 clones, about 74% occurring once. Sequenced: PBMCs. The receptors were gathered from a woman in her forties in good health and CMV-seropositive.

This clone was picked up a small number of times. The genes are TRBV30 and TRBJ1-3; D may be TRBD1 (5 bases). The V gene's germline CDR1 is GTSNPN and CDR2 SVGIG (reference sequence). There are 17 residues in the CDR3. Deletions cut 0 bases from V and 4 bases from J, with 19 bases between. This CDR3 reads CAWSVVGWWGDGNTIYF. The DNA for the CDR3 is TGTGCCTGGAGTGTTGTCGGGTGGTGGGGGGACGGAAACACCATATATTTT. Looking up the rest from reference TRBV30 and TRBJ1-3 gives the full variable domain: SQTIHQWPATLVQPVGSPLSLECTVEGTSNPNLYWYRQAAGRGLQLLFYSVGIGQISSEVPQNLSASRPQDRQFILSSKKLLLSDSGFYLCAWSVVGWWGDGNTIYFGEGSWLTVV.

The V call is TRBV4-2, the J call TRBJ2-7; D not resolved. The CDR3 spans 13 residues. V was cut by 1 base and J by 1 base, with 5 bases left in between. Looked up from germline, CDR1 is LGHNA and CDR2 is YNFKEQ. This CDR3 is CASSQGPSYEQYF. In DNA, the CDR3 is TGTGCCAGCAGCCAAGGGCCTTCCTACGAGCAGTACTTC.

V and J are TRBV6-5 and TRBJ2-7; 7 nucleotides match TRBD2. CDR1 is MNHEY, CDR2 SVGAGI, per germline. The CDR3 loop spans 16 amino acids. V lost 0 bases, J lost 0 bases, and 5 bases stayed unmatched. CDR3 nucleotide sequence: TGTGCCAGCAGTTACTCGGGGGGAGGGGTCTCCTACGAGCAGTACTTC. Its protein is CASSYSGGGVSYEQYF.

As DNA, the CDR3 is TGTGCCAGCAGCTTTTACGCTCGGACTAGCGGGGGGAATGAGCAGTTCTTC. Encoded protein: CASSFYARTSGGNEQFF. The V and J genes are TRBV7-2 and TRBJ2-1, with 14 bases identical to TRBD2. Trimming removed 3 bases from V and 7 bases from J; junction bases left unmatched: 8. The CDR3 extends over 17 amino acids. The germline V gene has CDR1 SGHTA and CDR2 FQGNSA.

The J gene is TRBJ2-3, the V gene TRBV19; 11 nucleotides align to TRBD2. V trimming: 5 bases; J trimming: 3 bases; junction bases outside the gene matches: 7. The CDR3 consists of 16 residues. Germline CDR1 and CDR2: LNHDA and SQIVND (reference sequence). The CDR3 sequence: CASSAPRLAGTDTQYF. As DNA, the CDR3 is TGTGCCAGTAGTGCACCGAGACTAGCGGGAACAGATACGCAGTATTTT.

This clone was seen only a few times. The CDR3 DNA reads as TGTGCCAGTCGGGCCTGGTCGGGAAATCAGCCCCAGCATTTT. Protein sequence: CASRAWSGNQPQHF. The V gene is TRBV6-5, the J gene TRBJ1-5; D remains ambiguous. Trimming cost V 9 bases and J 4 bases, with 16 bases left between them. CDR1 and CDR2 from the germline V gene are MNHEY and SVGAGI. This CDR3 is 14 amino acids long.

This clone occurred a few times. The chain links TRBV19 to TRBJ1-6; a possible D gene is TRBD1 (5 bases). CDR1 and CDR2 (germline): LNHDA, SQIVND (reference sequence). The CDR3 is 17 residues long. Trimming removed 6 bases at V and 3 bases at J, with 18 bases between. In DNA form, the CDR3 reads TGTGCCAGTAGGCCAACTGACAGCCTTTTCTATAATTCACCCCTCCACTTT. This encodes CASRPTDSLFYNSPLHF.

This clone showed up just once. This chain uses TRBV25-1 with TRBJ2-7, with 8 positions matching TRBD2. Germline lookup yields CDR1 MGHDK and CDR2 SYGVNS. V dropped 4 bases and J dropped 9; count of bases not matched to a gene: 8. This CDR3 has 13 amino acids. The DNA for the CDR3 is TGTGCCAGCAGTGTACCGGGACTAGATGTGCAGTACTTC. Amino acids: CASSVPGLDVQYF.

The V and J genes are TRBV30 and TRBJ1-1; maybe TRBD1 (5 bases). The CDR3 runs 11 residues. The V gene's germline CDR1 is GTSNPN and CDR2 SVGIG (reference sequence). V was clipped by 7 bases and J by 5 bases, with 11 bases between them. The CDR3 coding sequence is TGTGCCTATTCAGGGAGGACTGAAGCTTTCTTT. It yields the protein CAYSGRTEAFF.

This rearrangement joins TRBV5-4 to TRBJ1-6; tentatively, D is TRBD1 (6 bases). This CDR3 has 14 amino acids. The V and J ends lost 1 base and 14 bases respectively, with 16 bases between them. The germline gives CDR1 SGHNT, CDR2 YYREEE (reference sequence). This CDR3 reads CASSLKTGRGALHF. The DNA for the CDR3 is TGTGCCAGCAGCTTGAAGACAGGCCGCGGAGCCCTCCACTTT.

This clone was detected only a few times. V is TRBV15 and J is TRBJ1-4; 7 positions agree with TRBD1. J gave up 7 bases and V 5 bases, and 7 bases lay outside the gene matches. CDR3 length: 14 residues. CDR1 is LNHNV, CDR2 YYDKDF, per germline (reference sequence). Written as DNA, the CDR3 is TGTGCCACCAGCGGGGGACAGAAATCTGAAAAACTGTTTTTT. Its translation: CATSGGQKSEKLFF. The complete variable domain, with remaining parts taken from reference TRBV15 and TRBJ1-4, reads DAMVIQNPRYQVTQFGKPVTLSCSQTLNHNVMYWYQQKSSQAPKLLFHYYDKDFNNEADTPDNFQSRRPNTSFCFLDIRSPGLGDTAMYLCATSGGQKSEKLFFGSGTQLSVL.

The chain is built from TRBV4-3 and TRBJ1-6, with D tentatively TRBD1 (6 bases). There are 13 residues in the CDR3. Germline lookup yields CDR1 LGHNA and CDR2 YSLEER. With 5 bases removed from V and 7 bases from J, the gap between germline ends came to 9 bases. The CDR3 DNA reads TGCGCCAGCAGCTCAGGGGCGAATTCACCCCTCCACTTT. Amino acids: CASSSGANSPLHF.

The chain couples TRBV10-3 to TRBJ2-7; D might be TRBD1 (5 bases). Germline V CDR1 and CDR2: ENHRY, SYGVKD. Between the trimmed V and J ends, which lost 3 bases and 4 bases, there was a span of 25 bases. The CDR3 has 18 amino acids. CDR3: CAISDSLGGAGKSYEQYF. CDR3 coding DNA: TGTGCCATCAGTGATAGTTTAGGTGGGGCAGGGAAATCTTACGAGCAGTACTTC.

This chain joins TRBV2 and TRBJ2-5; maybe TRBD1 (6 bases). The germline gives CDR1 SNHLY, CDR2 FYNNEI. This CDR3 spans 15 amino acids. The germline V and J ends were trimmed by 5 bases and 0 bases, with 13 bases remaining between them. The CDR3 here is CASSRERTDQETQYF. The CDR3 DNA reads TGTGCCAGCAGTCGCGAAAGGACAGACCAAGAGACCCAGTACTTC.

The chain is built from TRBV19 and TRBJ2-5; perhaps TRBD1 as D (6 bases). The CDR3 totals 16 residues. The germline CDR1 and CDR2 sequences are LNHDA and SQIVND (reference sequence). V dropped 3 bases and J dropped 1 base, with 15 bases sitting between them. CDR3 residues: CASSIGLPGAQETQYF. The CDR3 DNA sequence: TGTGCCAGTAGTATTGGTCTCCCAGGGGCCCAAGAGACCCAGTACTTC.

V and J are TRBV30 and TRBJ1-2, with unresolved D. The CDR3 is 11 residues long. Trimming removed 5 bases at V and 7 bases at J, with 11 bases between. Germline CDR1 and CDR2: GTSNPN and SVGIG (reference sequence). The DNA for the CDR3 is TGTGCCTGGGGATACGAGGGTGGCTACACCTTC. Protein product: CAWGYEGGYTF. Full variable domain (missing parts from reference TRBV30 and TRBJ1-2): SQTIHQWPATLVQPVGSPLSLECTVEGTSNPNLYWYRQAAGRGLQLLFYSVGIGQISSEVPQNLSASRPQDRQFILSSKKLLLSDSGFYLCAWGYEGGYTFGSGTRLTVV.

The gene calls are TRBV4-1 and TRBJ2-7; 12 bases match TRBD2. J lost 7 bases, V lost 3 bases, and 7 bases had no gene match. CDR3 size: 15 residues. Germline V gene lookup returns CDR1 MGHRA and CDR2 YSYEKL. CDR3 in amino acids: CASSHRLAGELEQYF. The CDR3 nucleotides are TGCGCCAGCAGCCATCGACTAGCGGGGGAGTTGGAGCAGTACTTC.

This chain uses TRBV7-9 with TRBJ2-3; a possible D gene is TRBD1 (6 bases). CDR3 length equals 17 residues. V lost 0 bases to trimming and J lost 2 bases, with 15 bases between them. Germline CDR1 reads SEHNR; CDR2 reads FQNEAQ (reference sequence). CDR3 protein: CASSLAWAGVITDTQYF. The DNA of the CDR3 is TGTGCCAGCAGCTTAGCGTGGGCAGGGGTCATCACAGATACGCAGTATTTT.

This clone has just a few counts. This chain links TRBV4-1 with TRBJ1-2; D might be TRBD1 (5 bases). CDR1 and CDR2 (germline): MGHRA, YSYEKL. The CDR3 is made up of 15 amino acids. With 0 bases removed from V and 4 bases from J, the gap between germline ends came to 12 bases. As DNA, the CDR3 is TGCGCCAGCAGCCAAGATCCCGGGGGGTTCTATGGCTACACCTTC. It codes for CASSQDPGGFYGYTF.

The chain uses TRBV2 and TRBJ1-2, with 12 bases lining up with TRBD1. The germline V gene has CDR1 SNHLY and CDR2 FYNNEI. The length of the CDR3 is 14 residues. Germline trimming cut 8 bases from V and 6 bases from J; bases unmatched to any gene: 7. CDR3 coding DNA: TGTGCCAGCCCAGGGACAGGGGGCGCGAATGGCTACACCTTC. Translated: CASPGTGGANGYTF.

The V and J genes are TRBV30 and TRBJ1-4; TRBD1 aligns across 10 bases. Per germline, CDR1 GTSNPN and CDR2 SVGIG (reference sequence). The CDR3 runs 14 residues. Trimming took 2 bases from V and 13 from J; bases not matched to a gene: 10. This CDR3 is CAWSWGTGAYRLFF. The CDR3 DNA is TGTGCCTGGAGTTGGGGGACAGGGGCCTACAGACTGTTTTTT.

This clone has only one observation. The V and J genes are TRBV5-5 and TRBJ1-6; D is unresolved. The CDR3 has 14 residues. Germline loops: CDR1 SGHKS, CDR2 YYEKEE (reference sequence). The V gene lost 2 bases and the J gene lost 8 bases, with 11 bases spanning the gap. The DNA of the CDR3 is TGTGCCAGCAGCTTCGAACAGCGGGATTCACCCCTCCACTTT. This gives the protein CASSFEQRDSPLHF.

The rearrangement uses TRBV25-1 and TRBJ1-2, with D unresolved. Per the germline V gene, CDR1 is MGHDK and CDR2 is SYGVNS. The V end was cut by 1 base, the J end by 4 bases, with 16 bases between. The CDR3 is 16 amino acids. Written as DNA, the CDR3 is TGTGCCAGCAGTGAATCCACCGTGGTAGAAGTCTATGGCTACACCTTC. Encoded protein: CASSESTVVEVYGYTF.

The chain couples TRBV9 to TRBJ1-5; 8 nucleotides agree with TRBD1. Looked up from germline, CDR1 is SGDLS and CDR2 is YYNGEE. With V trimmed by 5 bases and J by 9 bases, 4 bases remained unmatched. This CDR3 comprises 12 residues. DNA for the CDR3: TGTGCCAGCAGGGGGACAGGAAGGCCCCAGCATTTT. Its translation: CASRGTGRPQHF.

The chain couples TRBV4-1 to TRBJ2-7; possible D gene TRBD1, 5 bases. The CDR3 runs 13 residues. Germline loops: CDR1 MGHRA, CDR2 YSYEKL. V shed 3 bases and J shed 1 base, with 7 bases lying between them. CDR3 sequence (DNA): TGCGCCAGCAGCCAGACAGTTTCCTACGAGCAGTACTTC. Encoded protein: CASSQTVSYEQYF.

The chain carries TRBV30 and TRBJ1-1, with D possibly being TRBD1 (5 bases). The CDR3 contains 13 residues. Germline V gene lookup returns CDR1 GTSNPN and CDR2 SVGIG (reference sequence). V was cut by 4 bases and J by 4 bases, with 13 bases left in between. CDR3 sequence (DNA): TGTGCCTGGACCACTCAGGGTGGCACTGAAGCTTTCTTT. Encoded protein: CAWTTQGGTEAFF.